Following are 18 T cell receptor beta chains from one sample sequenced in a study of human T cells and chemical hapten exposure. TCRdb reprocessed the RACE reads via MiXCR and lists one record per CDR3 protein. The sample contains 85,000 to 95,000 distinct CDR3 sequences, approximately 11% of which appear only once. Time point of the sample: patch test 2, 6 weeks after DPC sensitization. Specified treatment: therapeutic diphenylcyclopropenone sensitization with weekly scalp DPC. Sequencing used whole blood, obtained in connection with sensitization to the hapten diphenylcyclopropenone (DPC). The receptors derive from a man aged 35-49 years with alopecia areata. Some clones in this sample may be carry-over from other donors' samples.

The rearrangement uses TRBV7-9 and TRBJ1-4; 11 bases fit TRBD1. V lost 5 bases and J lost 4; bases outside the gene matches: 9. CDR1 and CDR2 (germline): SEHNR, FQNEAQ (reference sequence). This CDR3 is 17 amino acids long. The CDR3 here is CASSPGTGGDHNEKLFF. As DNA, the CDR3 is TGTGCCAGCAGCCCGGGGACAGGGGGGGACCATAATGAAAAACTGTTTTTT.

In this sample, this clonotype turned up many times. The V and J genes are TRBV20-1 and TRBJ1-4, with D maybe TRBD1 (6 bases). V was pared by 5 bases and J by 10 bases, with 17 bases between. The CDR3 covers 13 residues. CDR1 is DFQATT and CDR2 is SNEGSKA in the germline V gene (reference sequence). CDR3 bases: TGCAGTGCTGAGGACAGAAATCTCAGAAAACTGTTTTTT. Amino acid sequence: CSAEDRNLRKLFF.

The chain couples TRBV29-1 to TRBJ2-6, with a possible D match to TRBD2 (6 bases). Trimming took 5 bases from V and 2 from J, leaving 10 bases between them. This CDR3 has 14 amino acids. Germline V gene sequence: CDR1 SQVTM, CDR2 ANQGSEA. In nucleotides, the CDR3 is TGCAGCGTTCAACTAGCAGCTGGGGCCAACGTCCTGACTTTC. It is translated as CSVQLAAGANVLTF.

This clonotype was seen a handful of times. J is TRBJ2-7 and V is TRBV20-1; 10 bases agree with TRBD1. This CDR3 has 15 amino acids. The trim removed 8 bases at V and 6 bases at J, leaving 16 bases unmatched. CDR1 is DFQATT, CDR2 SNEGSKA, per germline (reference sequence). CDR3 in amino acids: CSSGGRTGGEGEQYV. CDR3 coding DNA: TGCAGTTCCGGGGGGCGGACAGGGGGTGAGGGCGAGCAGTACGTC.

CDR3: CASSLQTGPDTQYF. The CDR3 coding sequence is TGTGCCAGCAGCCTCCAGACAGGGCCGGATACGCAGTATTTT. J is TRBJ2-3 and V is TRBV7-9; 7 positions match TRBD1. In germline, CDR1 is SEHNR, CDR2 FQNEAQ (reference sequence). V dropped 5 bases and J dropped 6; count of bases not matched to a gene: 8. The CDR3 runs 14 residues.

This clonotype has at least ten counts. CDR3 sequence reads: CASSSPLADSYNEQFF. In nucleotides, the CDR3 is TGTGCCAGCAGTTCCCCTCTAGCGGACTCCTACAATGAGCAGTTCTTC. J is TRBJ2-1 and V is TRBV6-6; 7 bases align to TRBD2. V shed 4 bases and J 0 bases; nucleotides not matched to a gene: 6. The CDR3 is 16 residues long. Germline assignment: CDR1 MNHNY and CDR2 SVGAGI (reference sequence).

The V call is TRBV11-2, the J call TRBJ2-5; weak D call: TRBD2 (5 bases). The CDR3 is made up of 14 amino acids. The ends were cut back, 5 bases at V and 5 bases at J, with 15 bases in the middle. CDR1 is SGHAT, CDR2 FQNNGV, per germline. CDR3 DNA sequence: TGTGCCAGCAGCCCTAGCAACAGCAGGGAGACCCAGTACTTC. This gives the protein CASSPSNSRETQYF.

This chain connects TRBV2 to TRBJ2-7, with D maybe TRBD1 (6 bases). From germline, CDR1 is SNHLY and CDR2 FYNNEI. Between the trimmed V and J ends, which lost 6 bases and 5 bases, there was a span of 14 bases. CDR3 length: 13 amino acids. The CDR3 bases are TGTGCCAGCAGGGTACTGACAGGAGACGAGCAGTACTTC. Translation gives CASRVLTGDEQYF.

This clonotype was detected ten times or more. V usage is TRBV5-5 and J usage is TRBJ1-2; 7 nucleotides align to TRBD1. Germline-derived CDR1 and CDR2 are SGHKS and YYEKEE (reference sequence). The CDR3 is made up of 13 amino acids. The ends lost 1 base at V and 6 bases at J; junction bases unmatched: 3. CDR3 bases: TGTGCCAGCAGCTTGACAGGGGATAATGGCTACACCTTC. This gives the protein CASSLTGDNGYTF. The entire variable domain, with the rest obtained from reference TRBV5-5 and TRBJ1-2, is as follows: DAGVTQSPTHLIKTRGQQVTLRCSPISGHKSVSWYQQVLGQGPQFIFQYYEKEERGRGNFPDRFSARQFPNYSSELNVNALLLGDSALYLCASSLTGDNGYTFGSGTRLTVV.

This clonotype was observed a few times. The genes are TRBV18 and TRBJ1-5; the D gene is possibly TRBD1 (6 bases). Trimming took 1 base from V and 4 from J, leaving 11 bases between them. The CDR3 extends over 15 amino acids. Looked up from germline, CDR1 is KGHSH and CDR2 is LQKENI. The CDR3 coding sequence is TGTGCCAGCTCACCACTGGGAACAGGGAATCAGCCCCAGCATTTT. Translation: CASSPLGTGNQPQHF.

This clonotype occurred a few times. This rearrangement joins TRBV10-3 to TRBJ1-1; D gene unclear. V lost 0 bases, J lost 5 bases, and 13 bases lay in between. Germline V lookup: CDR1 ENHRY, CDR2 SYGVKD. The CDR3 length is 15 residues. For the CDR3, the DNA is TGTGCCATCAGTGAGTCGACTCGGGGTGTTACTGAAGCTTTCTTT. It specifies CAISESTRGVTEAFF.

J is TRBJ2-6 and V is TRBV19; possible D gene TRBD1, 6 bases. The V and J ends lost 6 bases and 0 bases respectively, with 15 bases between them. CDR1 and CDR2 (germline): LNHDA, SQIVND (reference sequence). The CDR3 totals 17 residues. CDR3 nucleotide sequence: TGTGCCAGTAGGGACAGCCTGAGCCTCTCTGGGGCCAACGTCCTGACTTTC. The encoded protein is CASRDSLSLSGANVLTF.

There are a few counts of this clonotype. V and J are TRBV29-1 and TRBJ1-1, with 11 bases that match TRBD1. CDR3 length: 10 residues. Germline CDR1 SQVTM, CDR2 ANQGSEA. V dropped 7 bases and J dropped 11; count of bases not matched to a gene: 3. Here the CDR3 DNA reads TGCAGCGGTGGACAGGGGGCGGCTTTCTTT. Translated: CSGGQGAAFF.

J is TRBJ1-6 and V is TRBV5-1; D gene uncertain. Germline V lookup: CDR1 SGHRS, CDR2 YFSETQ. Trimming took off 4 bases at V and 7 bases at J, with 9 bases between the two ends. The CDR3 is 13 amino acids. In DNA, the CDR3 is TGCGCCAGCAGCCTGAATCGGAATTCACCCCTCCACTTT. It specifies CASSLNRNSPLHF. Full variable domain (remainder filled in from reference TRBV5-1 and TRBJ1-6): KAGVTQTPRYLIKTRGQQVTLSCSPISGHRSVSWYQQTPGQGLQFLFEYFSETQRNKGNFPGRFSGRQFSNSRSEMNVSTLELGDSALYLCASSLNRNSPLHFGNGTRLTVT.

The CDR3: CASRRTGGEVSYEQYV. CDR3 bases: TGTGCCAGCAGACGGACAGGGGGCGAGGTTTCCTACGAGCAGTACGTC. The V gene is TRBV6-5, the J gene TRBJ2-7, with 11 bases aligning to TRBD1. CDR1 is MNHEY, CDR2 SVGAGI, per germline. V lost 6 bases, J lost 1 base, and 8 bases stayed unmatched. The CDR3 contains 16 residues.

The genes are TRBV6-2 or TRBV6-3 and TRBJ2-7; perhaps TRBD2 as D (6 bases). The CDR3 is 14 amino acids. V gave up 6 bases and J gave up 3 bases, with 15 bases separating them. Germline V gene sequence: CDR1 MNHEY, CDR2 SVGEGT. The CDR3 coding sequence is TGTGCCAGCAGCAAACTAGCTACCCTCTACGAGCAGTACGTC. It yields the protein CASSKLATLYEQYV.

This clonotype showed up many times. This chain connects TRBV18 to TRBJ1-1, with 10 bases matching TRBD1. Germline V gene data show CDR1 as KGHSH and CDR2 as LQKENI. J lost 4 bases, V lost 3 bases, and 5 bases had no gene match. This CDR3 region has 15 residues. CDR3 protein: CASSPPGQGFTEAFF. Written as DNA, the CDR3 is TGTGCCAGCTCACCCCCGGGACAGGGGTTCACTGAAGCTTTCTTT.

The chain couples TRBV11-2 to TRBJ2-3, with unresolved D. The CDR3 length is 14 residues. V was cut by 1 base and J by 2 bases, with 7 bases left in between. CDR1 is SGHAT and CDR2 is FQNNGV in the germline V gene. In DNA form, the CDR3 reads TGTGCCAGCAGCTTAGGGGCAAACACAGATACGCAGTATTTT. Encoded protein: CASSLGANTDTQYF.